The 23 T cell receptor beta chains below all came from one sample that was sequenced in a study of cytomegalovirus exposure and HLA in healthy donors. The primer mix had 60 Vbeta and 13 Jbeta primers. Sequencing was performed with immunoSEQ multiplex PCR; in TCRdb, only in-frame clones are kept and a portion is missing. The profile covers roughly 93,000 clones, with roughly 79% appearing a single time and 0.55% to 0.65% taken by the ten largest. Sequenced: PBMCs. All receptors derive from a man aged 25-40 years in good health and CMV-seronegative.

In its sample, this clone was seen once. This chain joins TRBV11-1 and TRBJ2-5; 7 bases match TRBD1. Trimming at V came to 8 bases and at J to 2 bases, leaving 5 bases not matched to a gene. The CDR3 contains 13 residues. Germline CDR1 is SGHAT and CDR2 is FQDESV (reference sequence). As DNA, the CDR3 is TGTGCCAGCGAAGGGGGCTTTCAAGAGACCCAGTACTTC. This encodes CASEGGFQETQYF.

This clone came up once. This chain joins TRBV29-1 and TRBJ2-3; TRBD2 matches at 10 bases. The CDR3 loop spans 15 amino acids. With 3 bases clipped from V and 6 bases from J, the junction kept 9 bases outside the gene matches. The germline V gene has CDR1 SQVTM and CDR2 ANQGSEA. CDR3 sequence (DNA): TGCAGCGTTGAGGTGATAGCGGGGGGAGGGGATACGCAGTATTTT. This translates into CSVEVIAGGGDTQYF.

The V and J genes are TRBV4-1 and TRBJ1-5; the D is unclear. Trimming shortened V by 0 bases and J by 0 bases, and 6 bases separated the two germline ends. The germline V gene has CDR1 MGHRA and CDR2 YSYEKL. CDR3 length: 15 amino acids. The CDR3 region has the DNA TGCGCCAGCAGCCAAGAACAGTATAGCAATCAGCCCCAGCATTTT. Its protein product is CASSQEQYSNQPQHF.

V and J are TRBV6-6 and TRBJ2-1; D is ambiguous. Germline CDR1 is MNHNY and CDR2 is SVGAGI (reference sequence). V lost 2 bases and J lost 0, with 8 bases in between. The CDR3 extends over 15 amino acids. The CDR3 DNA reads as TGTGCCAGCAGTTACGAGGCTTCCTCCTACAATGAGCAGTTCTTC. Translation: CASSYEASSYNEQFF.

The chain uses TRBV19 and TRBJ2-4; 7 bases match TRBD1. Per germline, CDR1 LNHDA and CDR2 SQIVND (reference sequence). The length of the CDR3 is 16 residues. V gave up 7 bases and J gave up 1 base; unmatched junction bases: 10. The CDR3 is CASTLTGSGAKNIQYF. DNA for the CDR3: TGTGCCAGTACCTTGACAGGGTCCGGGGCCAAAAACATTCAGTACTTC.

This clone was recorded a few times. CDR3 residues: CASSESGTSYEQYF. In DNA, the CDR3 is TGCGCCAGCAGTGAGTCCGGGACTAGCTACGAGCAGTACTTC. The genes are TRBV10-2 and TRBJ2-7; 8 nucleotides align to TRBD2. The CDR3 totals 14 residues. Germline CDR1 and CDR2: WSHSY and SAAADI. V shed 0 bases, J shed 3 bases, and the junction held 1 base outside the gene matches.

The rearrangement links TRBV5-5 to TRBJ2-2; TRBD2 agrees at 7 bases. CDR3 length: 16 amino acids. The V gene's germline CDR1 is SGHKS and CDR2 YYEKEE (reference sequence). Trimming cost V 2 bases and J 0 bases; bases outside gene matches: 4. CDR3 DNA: TGTGCCAGCAGCTTAGGGGACTACGCGAACACCGGGGAGCTGTTTTTT. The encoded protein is CASSLGDYANTGELFF.

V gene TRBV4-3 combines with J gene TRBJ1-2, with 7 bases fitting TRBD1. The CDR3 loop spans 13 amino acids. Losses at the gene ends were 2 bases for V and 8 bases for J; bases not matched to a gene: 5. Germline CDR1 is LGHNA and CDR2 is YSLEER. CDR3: CASSQQGGWGYTF. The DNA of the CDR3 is TGCGCCAGCAGCCAACAGGGGGGTTGGGGCTACACCTTC.

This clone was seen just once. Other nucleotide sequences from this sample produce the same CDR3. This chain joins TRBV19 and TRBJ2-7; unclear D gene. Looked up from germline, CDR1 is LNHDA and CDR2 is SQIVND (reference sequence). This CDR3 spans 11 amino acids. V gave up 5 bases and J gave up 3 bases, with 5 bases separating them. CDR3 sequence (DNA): TGTGCCAGTAGTTCACACTACGAGCAGTACTTC. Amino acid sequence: CASSSHYEQYF.

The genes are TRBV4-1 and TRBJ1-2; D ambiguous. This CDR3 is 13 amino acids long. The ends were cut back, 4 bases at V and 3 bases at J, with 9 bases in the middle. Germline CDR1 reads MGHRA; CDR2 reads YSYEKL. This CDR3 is CASSLEADYGYTF. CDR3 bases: TGCGCCAGCAGCCTGGAGGCAGACTATGGCTACACCTTC.

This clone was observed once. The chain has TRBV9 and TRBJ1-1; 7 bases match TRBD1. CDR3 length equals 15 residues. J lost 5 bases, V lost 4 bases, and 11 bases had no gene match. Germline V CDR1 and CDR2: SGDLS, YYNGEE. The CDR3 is CASSPHTGVRTEAFF. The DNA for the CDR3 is TGTGCCAGCAGCCCTCATACAGGGGTTAGGACTGAAGCTTTCTTT.

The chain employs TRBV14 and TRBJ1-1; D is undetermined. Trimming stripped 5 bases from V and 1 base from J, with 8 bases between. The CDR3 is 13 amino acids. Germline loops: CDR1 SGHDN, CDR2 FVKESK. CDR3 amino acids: CASSIQTNTEAFF. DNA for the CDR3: TGTGCCAGCAGCATACAGACGAACACTGAAGCTTTCTTT. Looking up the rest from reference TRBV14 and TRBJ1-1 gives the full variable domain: EAGVTQFPSHSVIEKGQTVTLRCDPISGHDNLYWYRRVMGKEIKFLLHFVKESKQDESGMPNNRFLAERTGGTYSTLKVQPAELEDSGVYFCASSIQTNTEAFFGQGTRLTVV.

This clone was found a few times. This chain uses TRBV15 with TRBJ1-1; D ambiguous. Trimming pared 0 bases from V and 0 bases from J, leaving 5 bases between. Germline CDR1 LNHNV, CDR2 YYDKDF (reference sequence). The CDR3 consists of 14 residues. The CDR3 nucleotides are TGTGCCACCAGCAGAGATATCCTGAACACTGAAGCTTTCTTT. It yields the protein CATSRDILNTEAFF.

The CDR3 protein is CASSYSSLQGRYEQYV. As DNA, the CDR3 is TGTGCCAGCAGTTACTCGTCCCTACAGGGTCGATACGAGCAGTACGTC. The rearrangement joins TRBV6-5 to TRBJ2-7, with D possibly matching TRBD1 (6 bases). CDR3 length equals 16 residues. Germline CDR1 MNHEY, CDR2 SVGAGI. Trimming cost V 0 bases and J 4 bases, with 16 bases left between them.

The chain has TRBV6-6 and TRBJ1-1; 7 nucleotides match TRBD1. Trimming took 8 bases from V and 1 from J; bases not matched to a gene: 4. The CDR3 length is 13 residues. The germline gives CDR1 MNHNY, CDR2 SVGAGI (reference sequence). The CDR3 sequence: CASARTGNTEAFF. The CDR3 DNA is TGTGCCAGCGCCAGGACAGGGAACACTGAAGCTTTCTTT.

In nucleotides, the CDR3 is TGCGCCAGCAGCTTGGCCGGCAGCAGGAATAACTATGGCTACACCTTC. The encoded protein is CASSLAGSRNNYGYTF. The J gene is TRBJ1-2, the V gene TRBV5-1, with D hard to call. Deletions cut 0 bases from V and 1 base from J, with 13 bases between. This CDR3 spans 16 amino acids. The germline CDR1 and CDR2 sequences are SGHRS and YFSETQ.

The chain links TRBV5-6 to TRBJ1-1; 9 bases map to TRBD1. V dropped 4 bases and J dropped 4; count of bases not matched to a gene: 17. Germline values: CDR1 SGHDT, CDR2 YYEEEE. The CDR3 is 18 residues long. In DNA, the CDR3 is TGTGCCAGCAGCCAAGACACAGGGGGCGCGTTGCAGAGCACTGAAGCTTTCTTT. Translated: CASSQDTGGALQSTEAFF.

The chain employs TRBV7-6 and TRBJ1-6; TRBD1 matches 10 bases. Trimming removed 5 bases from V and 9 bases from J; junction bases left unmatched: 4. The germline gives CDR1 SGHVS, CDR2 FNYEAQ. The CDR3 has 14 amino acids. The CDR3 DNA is TGTGCCAGCAGCCGGACAGGGGGAGGTTCACCCCTCCACTTT. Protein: CASSRTGGGSPLHF.

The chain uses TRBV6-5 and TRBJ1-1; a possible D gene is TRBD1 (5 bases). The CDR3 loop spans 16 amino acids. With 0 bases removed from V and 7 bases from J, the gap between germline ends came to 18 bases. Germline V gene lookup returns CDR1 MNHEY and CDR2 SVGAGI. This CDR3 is CASSYSKGGGGYEAFF. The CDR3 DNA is TGTGCCAGCAGTTACTCGAAGGGTGGGGGGGGGTATGAAGCTTTCTTT.

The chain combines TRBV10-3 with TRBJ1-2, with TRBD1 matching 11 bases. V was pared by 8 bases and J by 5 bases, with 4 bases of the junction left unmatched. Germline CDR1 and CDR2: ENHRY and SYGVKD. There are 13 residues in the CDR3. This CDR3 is CAIGQGAEYGYTF. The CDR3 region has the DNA TGTGCCATCGGACAGGGGGCAGAATATGGCTACACCTTC.

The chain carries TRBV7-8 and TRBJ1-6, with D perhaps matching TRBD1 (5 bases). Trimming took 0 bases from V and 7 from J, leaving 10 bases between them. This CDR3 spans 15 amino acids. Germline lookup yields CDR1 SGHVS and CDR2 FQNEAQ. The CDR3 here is CASSLAETANSPLHF. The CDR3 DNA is TGTGCCAGCAGCTTAGCCGAGACAGCAAATTCACCCCTCCACTTT.

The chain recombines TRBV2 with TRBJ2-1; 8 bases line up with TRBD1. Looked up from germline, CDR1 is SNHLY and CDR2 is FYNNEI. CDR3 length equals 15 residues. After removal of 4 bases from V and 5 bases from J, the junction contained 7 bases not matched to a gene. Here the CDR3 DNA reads TGTGCCAGCAGTGCGGGGACAGGATCTAACAATGAGCAGTTCTTC. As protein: CASSAGTGSNNEQFF.

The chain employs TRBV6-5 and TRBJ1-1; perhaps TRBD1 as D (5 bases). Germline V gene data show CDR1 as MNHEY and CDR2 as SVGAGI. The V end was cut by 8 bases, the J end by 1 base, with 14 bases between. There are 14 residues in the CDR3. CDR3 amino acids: CASLMPGGNTEAFF. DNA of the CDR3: TGTGCCAGCCTGATGCCGGGGGGGAACACTGAAGCTTTCTTT.